Listed below are T cell receptor beta chains from one sample, sequenced in a study of T cells in localized non-small cell lung cancer. Here immunoSEQ multiplex PCR was the method, and the copy in TCRdb shows in-frame clones only, minus some. The sample shows around 1,700 clones, roughly 20% of them seen only once. The source material was normal lung tissue next to the tumor, sampled before any cancer treatment. Receptors were obtained from a woman aged 40-69 years with stage I lung adenocarcinoma. Both conserved end residues are part of each CDR3. Fields, in order: J gene, CDR3 length, D gene, V gene, clone size, CDR3 DNA, CDR3 protein. D genes are given only for firm matches. Expanded clones are given a class, and other clones once, few, many or no size at all.

TRBJ2-1	13	-	TRBV7-1	few	TGTGCCAGCAGCCTAGTTTCCAACACTGAGCAGTTCTTC	CASSLVSNTEQFF
TRBJ2-1	15	-	TRBV6-8	-	TGTGCCAGCAGTTACTCGTTGGGTTCCTACAATGAGCAGTTCTTC	CASSYSLGSYNEQFF
TRBJ1-1	15	-	TRBV7-6	few	TGTGCCAGCAGCCTACTTCAGGGGATGAGGACTGAAGCTTTCTTT	CASSLLQGMRTEAFF
TRBJ1-3	17	-	TRBV6-8	medium-sized	TGTGCCAGCAGTTACTCAGGGCTTATGGGACCTGGAAACACCATATATTTT	CASSYSGLMGPGNTIYF
TRBJ1-3	16	TRBD1	TRBV11-3	medium-sized	TGTGCCAGCAGCAGGGGACAGACCAACTCTGGAAACACCATATATTTT	CASSRGQTNSGNTIYF
TRBJ1-1	14	-	TRBV11-3	-	TGTGCCAGCAGCTTGGAGATACAGTCCCGAGGAGCTTTCTTT	CASSLEIQSRGAFF
TRBJ1-4	16	TRBD1	TRBV18	-	TGTGCCAGCTCATCGGGACAGGGGGCGGCTAATGAAAAACTGTTTTTT	CASSSGQGAANEKLFF
TRBJ2-1	14	-	TRBV11-3	few	TGTGCCAGCAGCGGAACAGGGTACTACAATGAGCAGTTCTTC	CASSGTGYYNEQFF
TRBJ1-2	15	-	TRBV6-8	-	TGTGCCAGCAGTTATGGGCCTGACTTGGACTATGGCTACACCTTC	CASSYGPDLDYGYTF
TRBJ2-2	14	-	TRBV19	few	TGTGCCAGTAGTTGGGGACCGAACACCGGGGAGCTGTTTTTT	CASSWGPNTGELFF
TRBJ1-2	15	-	TRBV11-3	-	TGTGCCAGCTTACCTTCCGGGGGGCTTAACTATGGCTACACCTTC	CASLPSGGLNYGYTF
TRBJ1-2	17	TRBD1	TRBV9	few	TGTGCCAGCAGTGAAGGACGGACAGGGTCAGGGGGATATGGCTACACCTTC	CASSEGRTGSGGYGYTF
TRBJ2-3	18	TRBD2	TRBV5-1	few	TGCGCCAGCAGCTTCTCCCCTAGCGGGGGGGCTAACACAGATACGCAGTATTTT	CASSFSPSGGANTDTQYF
TRBJ1-1	14	-	TRBV29-1	large	TGCAGCGTGGATACCGGGACGGAGAACACTGAAGCTTTCTTT	CSVDTGTENTEAFF
TRBJ1-2	15	TRBD1	TRBV11-3	-	TGTGCCAGCAGCCCTGTCAGGGGGAGGAAGGATGGCTACACCTTC	CASSPVRGRKDGYTF
TRBJ1-1	12	-	TRBV9	few	TGTGCCAGCAGCCAAGCGGGGCTGGGAGCTTTCTTT	CASSQAGLGAFF
TRBJ1-5	14	TRBD1	TRBV6-8	few	TGTGCCAGCAGTTTACAGGGGCCGGGTCAGCCCCAGCATTTT	CASSLQGPGQPQHF
TRBJ1-6	15	-	TRBV30	-	TGTGCCTGGAGTGTAAAAGAGGACTATAATTCACCCCTCCACTTT	CAWSVKEDYNSPLHF
TRBJ2-4	17	TRBD1	TRBV6-1	few	TGTGCCAGCAGCGAAGCCGGGACAGCCATAGCCAAAAACATTCAGTACTTC	CASSEAGTAIAKNIQYF
TRBJ2-1	14	TRBD2	TRBV14	-	TGTGCCAGCAGCCAAGCCGGGACTAGGGGTGAGCAGTTCTTC	CASSQAGTRGEQFF
TRBJ2-7	17	-	TRBV7-6	-	TGTGCCAGCAGTTACGCCGGCCGCCCTAAAAGCTCCTACGAGCAGTACTTC	CASSYAGRPKSSYEQYF
TRBJ1-5	15	-	TRBV9	-	TGTGCCAGCAGTGAAGCGCGAGGGACCAATCAGCCCCAGCATTTT	CASSEARGTNQPQHF
TRBJ2-7	14	-	TRBV19	-	TGTGCCAGTAGTAAAGCTACAGGGAAGGGTGAGCAGTACTTC	CASSKATGKGEQYF
TRBJ2-7	14	-	TRBV1	few	TGCGCCAGCAGCCAAGGTTGGGGGTCCTACGAGCAGTACTTC	CASSQGWGSYEQYF
TRBJ1-1	13	-	TRBV7-2	few	TGTGCCAGCAGCTTCCAGAGGGGCACTGAAGCTTTCTTT	CASSFQRGTEAFF
TRBJ1-5	15	-	TRBV18	few	TGTGCCAGCTCGTTCCGGGACGGTCCCAATCAGCCCCAGCATTTT	CASSFRDGPNQPQHF
TRBJ1-2	14	-	TRBV5-1	-	TGCGCCAGCAGCTTGCAGGACCCTGCTGATGGCTACACCTTC	CASSLQDPADGYTF
TRBJ1-1	13	-	TRBV29-1	-	TGCAGCGTTTCCGGGAACCTAAACACTGAAGCTTTCTTT	CSVSGNLNTEAFF
TRBJ1-3	15	-	TRBV15	-	TGTGCCACCAGCGGCCGGACGGGCTCTGGAAACACCATATATTTT	CATSGRTGSGNTIYF
TRBJ2-5	14	-	TRBV11-3	large	TGTGCCAGCAGCCCCGAGTCAGGGGCAGAGACCCAGTACTTC	CASSPESGAETQYF
TRBJ1-3	14	-	TRBV6-8	few	TGTGCCAGCAGTTCCCCGGACAAAGGAAACACCATATATTTT	CASSSPDKGNTIYF
TRBJ2-7	12	-	TRBV6-8	few	TGTGCCAGCAGCCCGGGGGCCTACGAGCAGTACTTC	CASSPGAYEQYF
TRBJ2-7	14	TRBD2	TRBV14	-	TGTGCCAGCAAGGGGGAAATCCTAGCGGGGGAGCAGTACTTC	CASKGEILAGEQYF
TRBJ2-7	15	-	TRBV30	large	TGTGCCTGGAGTGTTGGTCAAGCAGGGACCTACGAGCAGTACTTC	CAWSVGQAGTYEQYF
TRBJ2-7	13	-	TRBV6-8	-	TGTGCCAGCAGTTACTCTAAGGAACGCGAGCAGTACTTC	CASSYSKEREQYF
TRBJ1-6	15	TRBD1	TRBV9	large	TGTGCCAGCAGTGATCGAACAGGGGCGATTTCACCCCTCCACTTT	CASSDRTGAISPLHF
TRBJ1-1	14	-	TRBV6-8	few	TGTGCCAGCAGTTACTCGCGAGGGGACACTGAAGCTTTCTTT	CASSYSRGDTEAFF
TRBJ2-7	15	TRBD2	TRBV9	few	TGTGCCAGCAGTGAAGCGGGGGCCCTTTCTGCGGAGCAGTACTTC	CASSEAGALSAEQYF
TRBJ2-2	15	-	TRBV5-1	-	TGCGCCAGCAGCTTGTCTCTAGCCAACACCGGGGAGCTGTTTTTT	CASSLSLANTGELFF
TRBJ2-7	14	-	TRBV6-8	few	TGTGCCAGCACCCTAACGGGAGCCTCCTACGAGCAGTACTTC	CASTLTGASYEQYF
TRBJ1-6	16	TRBD1	TRBV19	few	TGTGCCAGTAGTATTCCACAGGGACAGAGTAATTCACCCCTCCACTTT	CASSIPQGQSNSPLHF